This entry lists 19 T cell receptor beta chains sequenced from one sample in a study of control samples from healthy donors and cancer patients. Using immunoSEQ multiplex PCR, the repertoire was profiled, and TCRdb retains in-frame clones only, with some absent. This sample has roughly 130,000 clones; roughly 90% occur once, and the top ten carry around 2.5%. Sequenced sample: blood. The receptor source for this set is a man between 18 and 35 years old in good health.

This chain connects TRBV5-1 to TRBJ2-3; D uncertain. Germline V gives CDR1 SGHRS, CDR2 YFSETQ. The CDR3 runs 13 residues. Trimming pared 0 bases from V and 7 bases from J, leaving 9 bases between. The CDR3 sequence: CASSLGQTNTQYF. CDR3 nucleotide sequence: TGCGCCAGCAGCTTGGGCCAGACAAATACGCAGTATTTT.

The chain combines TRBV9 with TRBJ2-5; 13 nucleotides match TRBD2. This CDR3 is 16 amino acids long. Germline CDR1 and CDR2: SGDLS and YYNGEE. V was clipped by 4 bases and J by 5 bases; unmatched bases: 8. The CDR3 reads CASSPRLAGGLETQYF. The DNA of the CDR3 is TGTGCCAGCAGCCCCAGACTAGCGGGGGGTTTGGAGACCCAGTACTTC.

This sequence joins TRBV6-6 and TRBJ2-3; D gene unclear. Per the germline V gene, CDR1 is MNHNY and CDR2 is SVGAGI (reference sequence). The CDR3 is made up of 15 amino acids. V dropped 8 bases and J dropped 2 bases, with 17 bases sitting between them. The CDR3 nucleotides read TGTGCCAGCGGTTTTTCAAGTAGTCTCACAGATACGCAGTATTTT. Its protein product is CASGFSSSLTDTQYF.

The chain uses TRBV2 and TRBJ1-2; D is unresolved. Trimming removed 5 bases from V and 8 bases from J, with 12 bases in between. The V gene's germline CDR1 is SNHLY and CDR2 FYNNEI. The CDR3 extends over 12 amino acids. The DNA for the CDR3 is TGTGCCAGCAGTCCTCAAAAAGAGGGCTACACCTTC. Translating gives CASSPQKEGYTF. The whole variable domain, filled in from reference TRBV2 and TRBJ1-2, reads EPEVTQTPSHQVTQMGQEVILRCVPISNHLYFYWYRQILGQKVEFLVSFYNNEISEKSEIFDDQFSVERPDGSNFTLKIRSTKLEDSAMYFCASSPQKEGYTFGSGTRLTVV.

The CDR3 nucleotides read TGTGCCAGCAGACGGGACAGTAGTGTCCAAGAGACCCAGTACTTC. Translation: CASRRDSSVQETQYF. J is TRBJ2-5 and V is TRBV7-9; 7 positions agree with TRBD1. The germline CDR1 and CDR2 sequences are SEHNR and FQNEAQ (reference sequence). The CDR3 is made up of 15 amino acids. J was trimmed by 1 base and V by 6 bases; bases with no gene match: 8.

CDR3 protein: CSASHRGSNQPQHF. The CDR3 DNA is TGCAGTGCTAGTCACAGGGGGAGCAATCAGCCCCAGCATTTT. V is TRBV20-1 and J is TRBJ1-5; 8 positions match TRBD1. Trimming removed 3 bases from V and 1 base from J; junction bases left unmatched: 2. The CDR3 contains 14 residues. The V gene's germline CDR1 is DFQATT and CDR2 SNEGSKA (reference sequence).

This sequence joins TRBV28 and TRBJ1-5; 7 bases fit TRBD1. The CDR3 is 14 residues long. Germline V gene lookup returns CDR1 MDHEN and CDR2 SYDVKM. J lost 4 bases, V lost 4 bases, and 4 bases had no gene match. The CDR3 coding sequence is TGTGCCAGCAGTTCCGGGACAGATAATCAGCCCCAGCATTTT. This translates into CASSSGTDNQPQHF.

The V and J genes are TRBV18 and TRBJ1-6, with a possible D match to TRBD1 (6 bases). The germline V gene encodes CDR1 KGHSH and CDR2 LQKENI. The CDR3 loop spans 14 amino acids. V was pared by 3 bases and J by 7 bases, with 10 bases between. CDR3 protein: CASSPRQENSPLHF. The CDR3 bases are TGTGCCAGCTCACCTCGACAGGAGAATTCACCCCTCCACTTT. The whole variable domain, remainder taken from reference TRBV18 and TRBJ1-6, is NAGVMQNPRHLVRRRGQEARLRCSPMKGHSHVYWYRQLPEEGLKFMVYLQKENIIDESGMPKERFSAEFPKEGPSILRIQQVVRGDSAAYFCASSPRQENSPLHFGNGTRLTVT.

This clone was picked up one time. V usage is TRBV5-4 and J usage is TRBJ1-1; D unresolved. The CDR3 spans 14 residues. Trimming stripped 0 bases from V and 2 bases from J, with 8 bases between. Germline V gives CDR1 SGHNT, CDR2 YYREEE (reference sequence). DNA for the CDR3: TGTGCCAGCAGCTTGGAACACATAAACACTGAAGCTTTCTTT. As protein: CASSLEHINTEAFF.

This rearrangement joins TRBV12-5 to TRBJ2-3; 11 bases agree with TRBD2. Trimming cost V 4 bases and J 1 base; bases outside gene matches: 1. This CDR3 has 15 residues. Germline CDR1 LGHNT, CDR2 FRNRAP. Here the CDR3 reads CASGSGLAGTDTQYF. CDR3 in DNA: TGTGCTAGTGGTTCGGGACTAGCGGGCACAGATACGCAGTATTTT.

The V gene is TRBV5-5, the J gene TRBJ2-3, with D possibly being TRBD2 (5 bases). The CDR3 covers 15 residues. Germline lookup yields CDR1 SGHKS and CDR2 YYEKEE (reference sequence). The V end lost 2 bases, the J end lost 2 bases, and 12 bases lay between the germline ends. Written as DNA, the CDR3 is TGTGCCAGCAGCTTCTACGGGGAAGACACAGATACGCAGTATTTT. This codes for CASSFYGEDTDTQYF.

The CDR3 sequence: CATTGGGHTSTDTQYF. The CDR3 DNA sequence: TGTGCCACCACGGGCGGGGGGCACACTAGCACAGATACGCAGTATTTT. The genes are TRBV28 and TRBJ2-3; 8 bases are a match to TRBD2. The CDR3 sequence is 16 residues long. Trimming at V came to 10 bases and at J to 0 bases, leaving 12 bases not matched to a gene. Looked up from germline, CDR1 is MDHEN and CDR2 is SYDVKM.

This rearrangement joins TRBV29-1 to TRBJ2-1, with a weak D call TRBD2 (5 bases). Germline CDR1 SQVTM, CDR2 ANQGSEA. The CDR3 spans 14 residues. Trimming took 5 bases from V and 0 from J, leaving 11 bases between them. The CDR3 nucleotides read TGCAGCGTTCCTACTAGGAGCTCCTACAATGAGCAGTTCTTC. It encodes CSVPTRSSYNEQFF.

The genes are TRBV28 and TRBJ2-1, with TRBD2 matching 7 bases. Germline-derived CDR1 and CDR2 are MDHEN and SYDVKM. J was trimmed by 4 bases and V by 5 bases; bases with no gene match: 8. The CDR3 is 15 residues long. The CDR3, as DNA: TGTGCCAGCAGTCTTTCCGGGACTACATACAATGAGCAGTTCTTC. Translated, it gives CASSLSGTTYNEQFF.

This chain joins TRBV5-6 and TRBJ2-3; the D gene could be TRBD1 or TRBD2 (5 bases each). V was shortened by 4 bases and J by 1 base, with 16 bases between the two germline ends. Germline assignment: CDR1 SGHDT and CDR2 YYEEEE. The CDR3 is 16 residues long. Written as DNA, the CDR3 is TGTGCCAGCAGCCGTATCGGGACGGACCGCACAGATACGCAGTATTTT. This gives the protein CASSRIGTDRTDTQYF. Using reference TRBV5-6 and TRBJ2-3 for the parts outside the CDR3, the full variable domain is DAGVTQSPTHLIKTRGQQVTLRCSPKSGHDTVSWYQQALGQGPQFIFQYYEEEERQRGNFPDRFSGHQFPNYSSELNVNALLLGDSALYLCASSRIGTDRTDTQYFGPGTRLTVL.

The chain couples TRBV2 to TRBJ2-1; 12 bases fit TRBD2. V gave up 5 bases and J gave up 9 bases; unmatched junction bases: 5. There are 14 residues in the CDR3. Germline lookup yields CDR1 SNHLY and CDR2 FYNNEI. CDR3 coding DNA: TGTGCCAGCAGTTGGACTAGCGGGAAACGTGAGCAGTTCTTC. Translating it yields CASSWTSGKREQFF.

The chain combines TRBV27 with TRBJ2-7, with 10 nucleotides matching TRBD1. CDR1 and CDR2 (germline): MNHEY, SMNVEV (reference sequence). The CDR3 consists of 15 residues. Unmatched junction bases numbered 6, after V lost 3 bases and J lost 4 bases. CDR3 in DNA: TGTGCCAGCAGTTTCAGGGGGACAGGGGTTTACGAGCAGTACGTC. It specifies CASSFRGTGVYEQYV.

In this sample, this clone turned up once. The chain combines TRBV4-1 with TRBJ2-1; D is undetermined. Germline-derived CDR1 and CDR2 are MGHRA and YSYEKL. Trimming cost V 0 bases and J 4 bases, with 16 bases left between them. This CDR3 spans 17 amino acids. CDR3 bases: TGCGCCAGCAGCCAAGATACGACGGACCCCGATTACAATGAGCAGTTCTTC. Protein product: CASSQDTTDPDYNEQFF.

This chain's CDR3 is CASSSRGGHPSSYEQYV. The DNA of the CDR3 is TGTGCCAGCAGCTCCCGGGGGGGGCACCCCAGCTCCTACGAGCAGTACGTC. The rearrangement joins TRBV13 to TRBJ2-7; 8 bases fit TRBD2. The CDR3 has 17 amino acids. The junction had 11 bases not matched to a gene; V was cut back by 4 bases and J by 0 bases. Germline V gives CDR1 PRHDT, CDR2 FYEKMQ (reference sequence).